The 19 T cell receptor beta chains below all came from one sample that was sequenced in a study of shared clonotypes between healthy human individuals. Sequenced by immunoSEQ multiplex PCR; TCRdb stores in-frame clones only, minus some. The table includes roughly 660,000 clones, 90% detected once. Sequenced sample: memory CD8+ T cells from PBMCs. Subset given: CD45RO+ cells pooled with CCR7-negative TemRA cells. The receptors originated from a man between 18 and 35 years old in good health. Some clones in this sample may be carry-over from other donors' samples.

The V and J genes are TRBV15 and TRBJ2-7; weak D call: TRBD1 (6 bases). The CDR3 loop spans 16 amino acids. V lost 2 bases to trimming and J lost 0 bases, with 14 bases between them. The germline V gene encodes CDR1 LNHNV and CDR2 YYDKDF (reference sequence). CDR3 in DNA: TGTGCCACCAGCAGACTCGGTGTAGGGGGCTCCTACGAGCAGTACTTC. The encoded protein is CATSRLGVGGSYEQYF.

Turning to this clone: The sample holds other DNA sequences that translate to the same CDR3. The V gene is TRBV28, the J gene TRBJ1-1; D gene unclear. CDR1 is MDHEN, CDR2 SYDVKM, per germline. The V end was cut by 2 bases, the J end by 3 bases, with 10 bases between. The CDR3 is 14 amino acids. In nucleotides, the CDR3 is TGTGCCAGCAGTTTAGGAGGGAGAGACACTGAAGCTTTCTTT. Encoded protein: CASSLGGRDTEAFF.

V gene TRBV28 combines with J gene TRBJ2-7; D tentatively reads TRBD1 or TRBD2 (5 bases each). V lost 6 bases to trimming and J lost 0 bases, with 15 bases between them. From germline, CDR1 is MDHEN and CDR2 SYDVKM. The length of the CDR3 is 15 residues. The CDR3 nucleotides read TGTGCCAGCAGGCCCCGGGACCTCAGCTCCTACGAGCAGTACTTC. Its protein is CASRPRDLSSYEQYF.

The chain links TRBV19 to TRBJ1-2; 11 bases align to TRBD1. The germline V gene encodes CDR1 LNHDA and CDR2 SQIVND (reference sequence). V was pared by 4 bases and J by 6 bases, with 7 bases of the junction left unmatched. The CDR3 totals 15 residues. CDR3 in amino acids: CASSNFRTGGDGYTF. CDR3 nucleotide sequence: TGTGCCAGTAGTAACTTCCGGACAGGGGGCGATGGCTACACCTTC.

In DNA, the CDR3 is TGTGCCAGCAGTGAAGGGAACCGGGACACATACACAGATACGCAGTATTTT. Its translation: CASSEGNRDTYTDTQYF. The chain employs TRBV2 and TRBJ2-3; maybe TRBD1 (6 bases). The germline V gene has CDR1 SNHLY and CDR2 FYNNEI. The ends were cut back, 1 base at V and 2 bases at J, with 16 bases in the middle. This CDR3 contains 17 residues. Supplemented by reference TRBV2 and TRBJ2-3, the full variable domain reads EPEVTQTPSHQVTQMGQEVILRCVPISNHLYFYWYRQILGQKVEFLVSFYNNEISEKSEIFDDQFSVERPDGSNFTLKIRSTKLEDSAMYFCASSEGNRDTYTDTQYFGPGTRLTVL.

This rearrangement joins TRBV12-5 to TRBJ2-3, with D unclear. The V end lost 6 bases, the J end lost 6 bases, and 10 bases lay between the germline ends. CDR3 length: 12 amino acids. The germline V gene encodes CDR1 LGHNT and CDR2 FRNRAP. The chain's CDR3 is CASGPWPDTQYF. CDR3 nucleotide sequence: TGTGCTAGTGGCCCCTGGCCGGATACGCAGTATTTT.

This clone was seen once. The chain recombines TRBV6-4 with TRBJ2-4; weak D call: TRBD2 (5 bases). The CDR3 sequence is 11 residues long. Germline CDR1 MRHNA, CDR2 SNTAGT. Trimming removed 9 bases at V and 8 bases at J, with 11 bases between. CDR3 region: CASGGWDIQYF. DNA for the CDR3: TGTGCCAGTGGAGGATGGGACATTCAGTACTTC.

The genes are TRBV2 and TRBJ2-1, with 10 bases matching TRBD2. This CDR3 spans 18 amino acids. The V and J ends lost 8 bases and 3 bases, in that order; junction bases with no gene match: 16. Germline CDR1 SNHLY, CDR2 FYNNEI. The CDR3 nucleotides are TGTGCCAGCGGGGGGCAGCCTAGCGGGAGTATGTTCTACAATGAGCAGTTCTTC. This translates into CASGGQPSGSMFYNEQFF.

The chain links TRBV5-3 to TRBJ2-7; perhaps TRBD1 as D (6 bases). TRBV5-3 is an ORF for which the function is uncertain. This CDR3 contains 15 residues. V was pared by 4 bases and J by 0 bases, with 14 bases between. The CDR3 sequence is CARSPPDRISYEQYF. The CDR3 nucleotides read TGTGCCAGAAGCCCACCCGACAGGATCTCCTACGAGCAGTACTTC.

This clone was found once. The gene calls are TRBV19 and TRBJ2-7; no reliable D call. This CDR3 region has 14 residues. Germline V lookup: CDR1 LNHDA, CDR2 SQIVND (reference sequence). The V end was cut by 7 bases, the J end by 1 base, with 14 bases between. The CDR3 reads CASTSGWGSYEQYF. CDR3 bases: TGTGCCAGTACCTCTGGGTGGGGATCCTACGAGCAGTACTTC.

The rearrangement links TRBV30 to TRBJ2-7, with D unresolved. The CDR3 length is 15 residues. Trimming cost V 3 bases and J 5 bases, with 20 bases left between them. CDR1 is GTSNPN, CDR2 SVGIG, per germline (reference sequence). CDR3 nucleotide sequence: TGTGCCTGGAGCTCCCCGGAACGGCGTGCCGACGAGCAGTACTTC. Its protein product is CAWSSPERRADEQYF.

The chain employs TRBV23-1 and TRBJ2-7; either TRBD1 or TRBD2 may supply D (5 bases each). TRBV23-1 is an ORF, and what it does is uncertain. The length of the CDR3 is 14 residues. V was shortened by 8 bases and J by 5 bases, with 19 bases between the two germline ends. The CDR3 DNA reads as TGCGCCAGCGGTACGGGGCTCAAGAGGGACGAGCAGTACTTC. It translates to CASGTGLKRDEQYF.

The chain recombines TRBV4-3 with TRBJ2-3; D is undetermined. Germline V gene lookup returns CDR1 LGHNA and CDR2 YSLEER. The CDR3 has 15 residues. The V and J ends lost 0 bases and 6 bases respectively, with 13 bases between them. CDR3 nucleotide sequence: TGCGCCAGCAGCCAAGATTCTTTAGTTCTGGATACGCAGTATTTT. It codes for CASSQDSLVLDTQYF.

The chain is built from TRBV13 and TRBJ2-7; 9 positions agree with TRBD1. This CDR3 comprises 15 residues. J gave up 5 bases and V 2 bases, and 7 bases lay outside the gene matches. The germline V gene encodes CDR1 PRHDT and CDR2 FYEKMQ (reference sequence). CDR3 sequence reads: CASSLFGTGKNEQYF. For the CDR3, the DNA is TGTGCCAGCAGCTTATTCGGGACAGGGAAGAACGAGCAGTACTTC.

The CDR3 region has the DNA TGTGCCAGCAGTTTATCGGGCAGCCCCGGGGAGCTGTTTTTT. Translated, it gives CASSLSGSPGELFF. The chain links TRBV27 to TRBJ2-2, with no clear D. CDR3 size: 14 residues. Germline assignment: CDR1 MNHEY and CDR2 SMNVEV (reference sequence). Trimming left V 0 bases short and J 6 bases short, with 8 bases between.

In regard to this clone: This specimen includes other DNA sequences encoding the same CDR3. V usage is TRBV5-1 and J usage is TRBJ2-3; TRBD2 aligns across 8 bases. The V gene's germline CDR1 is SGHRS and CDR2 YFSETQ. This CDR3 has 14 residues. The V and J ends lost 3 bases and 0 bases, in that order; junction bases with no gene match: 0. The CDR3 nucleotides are TGCGCCAGCAGCTCTAGCGGGAGCACAGATACGCAGTATTTT. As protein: CASSSSGSTDTQYF. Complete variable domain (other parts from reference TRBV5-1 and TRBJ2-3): KAGVTQTPRYLIKTRGQQVTLSCSPISGHRSVSWYQQTPGQGLQFLFEYFSETQRNKGNFPGRFSGRQFSNSRSEMNVSTLELGDSALYLCASSSSGSTDTQYFGPGTRLTVL.

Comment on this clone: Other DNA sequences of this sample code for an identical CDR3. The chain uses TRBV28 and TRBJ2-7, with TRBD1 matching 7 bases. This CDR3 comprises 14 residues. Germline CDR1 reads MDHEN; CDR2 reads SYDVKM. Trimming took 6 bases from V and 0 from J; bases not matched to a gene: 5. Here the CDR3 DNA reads TGTGCCAGCAGACGGACAGGTAGCTCCTACGAGCAGTACTTC. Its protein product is CASRRTGSSYEQYF.

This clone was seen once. The CDR3 here is CATSRAPVVYEQYF. In DNA, the CDR3 is TGTGCCACCAGCAGAGCTCCGGTCGTCTACGAGCAGTACTTC. The J gene is TRBJ2-7, the V gene TRBV15; D remains unclear. CDR3 length: 14 amino acids. V shed 1 base and J shed 3 bases, with 10 bases lying between them. Germline assignment: CDR1 LNHNV and CDR2 YYDKDF (reference sequence).

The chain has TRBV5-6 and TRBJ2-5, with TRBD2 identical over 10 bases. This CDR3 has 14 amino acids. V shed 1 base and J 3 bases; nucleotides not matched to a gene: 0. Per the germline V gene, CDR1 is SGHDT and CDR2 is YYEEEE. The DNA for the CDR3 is TGTGCCAGCAGCTTGACTAGCGGGGAAGAGACCCAGTACTTC. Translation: CASSLTSGEETQYF.